The sequence of this TCR beta chain was determined in a study of cytomegalovirus exposure and HLA in healthy donors. Study outcomes and limitations: Later analysis identified a missense DCLRE1C variant that was linked to TCR beta V- and J-gene trimming.

Regarding this clone: Its antigen is unidentified.

CDR3 length: 18 residues. V trimming: 5 bases; J trimming: 10 bases; junction bases outside the gene matches: 22. The germline V gene encodes CDR1 WSHSY and CDR2 SAAADI. PCR used 60 Vbeta primers and 13 Jbeta primers. Only in-frame clones appear in the TCRdb table, and some are missing; sequencing was by immunoSEQ multiplex PCR. The table shows about 200,000 clones, with roughly 85% occurring only once. The sample was PBMCs. This TCR came from a young woman in good health and CMV-seropositive. The chain couples TRBV10-2 to TRBJ2-1; 8 bases fit TRBD1. The CDR3 sequence: CASSLAENRDRSRVEQFF. In DNA, the CDR3 is TGCGCCAGCAGTTTAGCGGAAAACCGGGACAGGAGTCGGGTCGAGCAGTTCTTC.